This TCR beta chain was captured by sequencing in a study of CD8 T cells in ankylosing spondylitis. Overall study findings and caveats: Significant enrichment of disease-linked clones was reportedly seen in matched ankylosing spondylitis synovial fluid. Several of the motif variants were reported before in synovial fluid and blood from reactive arthritis. Clones that were linked to disease were CD8+ and were relatively rare in peripheral blood. Within ankylosing spondylitis blood, a TCR beta motif made up of eight highly homologous variants appeared to be characteristic.

Making use of molecular barcodes, quantitative 5'-RACE generated TCR beta libraries. TCRdb fed the 5' RACE reads into MiXCR, producing one record per CDR3 protein. Of more than 500,000 distinct CDR3 sequences listed, approximately 5% are singletons. This clonotype was found a few times. The antigen remains unidentified. Unmatched junction bases numbered 4, after V lost 5 bases and J lost 9 bases. Germline V gives CDR1 MNHEY, CDR2 SMNVEV (reference sequence). The CDR3 is made up of 11 amino acids. The chain uses TRBV27 and TRBJ2-7; 7 bases line up with TRBD2. The clonotype comes from a male donor with ankylosing spondylitis. Material for sequencing was blood, either unsorted or a sorted T cell fraction (not recorded which). CDR3 DNA: TGTGCCAGCAGTACGGCGGGGGTGCAGTACTTC. Its protein is CASSTAGVQYF.